This T cell receptor (beta chain) was retrieved from a study of vaccination and CD4 T cells after COVID-19. Scientists ran DNA taken from cultured CD4+ T cells through the Oncomine TCR Beta short-read assay for sequencing. One entry per CDR3 protein results from TCRdb running MiXCR on the PCR reads. The sample lists fewer than 20,000 distinct CDR3 sequences; roughly 48% were seen once. Per the germline V gene, CDR1 is DFQATT and CDR2 is SNEGSKA (reference sequence). Trimming left V 0 bases short and J 3 bases short, with 10 bases between. This CDR3 comprises 14 residues. The time point here: late sampling 161 to 241 days after vaccination in a few convalescent patients. Described treatment: approximately 10-day PBMC culture with coronavirus spike peptide pools or control peptides (ViraFEST assay). ViraFEST expanded antigen-specific T cells with peptide pools, then sequenced TCRs. With approximately 10 ug/ml peptide pools and roughly 9 IU/ml IL-2, PBMCs were cultured at 1.5 million to 2 million per well.

This clonotype came up a few times. Its antigen is undetermined. Sequenced here: CD4+ T cells from blood, cultured in vitro, sampled about 7 months after SARS-CoV-2 vaccination. The J gene is TRBJ2-3, the V gene TRBV20-1; D perhaps matches TRBD2 (5 bases). The clonotype originates from a human donor who had recovered from COVID-19. The DNA of the CDR3 is TGCAGTGCTAGAGATAGTGAGGGAACAGATACGCAGTATTTT. Residues: CSARDSEGTDTQYF.